The table lists the clone carrying this TCR beta chain with a few counts. The V end was cut by 4 bases, the J end by 7 bases, with 20 bases between. The CDR3 has 15 amino acids. CDR1 is LGHNA, CDR2 YNFKEQ, per germline. The sample comes from a study of blood T cells in healthy people across ages. A second PCR, run for about 6 to 11 cycles, used a sample-barcoded 5' primer plus a J-beta primer mix. TCRdb redid the calling of the 5' RACE reads with MiXCR, one entry per CDR3 protein. This sample has about 780,000 distinct CDR3 sequences, with about half found just once. The chain carries TRBV4-2 and TRBJ2-7; D is possibly TRBD2 (6 bases). The source is an older man in good health. The sequenced sample consisted of blood. In nucleotides, the CDR3 is TGTGCCAGCAGCCGTGCTGTAGCGGCAACCAATGAGCAGTACTTC. Translating it yields CASSRAVAATNEQYF.